One sample yielded the 29 T cell receptor beta chains listed below, sequenced in a study of blood T cell repertoires in COVID-19. Assay used: immunoSEQ multiplex PCR; TCRdb lists only in-frame clones, some missing. In the table there are some 390,000 clones, 89% of which are singletons. Sequencing used PBMCs or T cells enriched from blood (not recorded which). These receptors came from a woman in her twenties or thirties who had recovered from COVID-19.

This rearrangement joins TRBV4-1 to TRBJ2-4, with 7 bases lining up with TRBD2. Germline lookup yields CDR1 MGHRA and CDR2 YSYEKL. Trimming cost V 4 bases and J 0 bases; bases outside gene matches: 6. The CDR3 spans 16 residues. Written as DNA, the CDR3 is TGCGCCAGCAGCCTGCTGGCGGGGGTAGCCAAAAACATTCAGTACTTC. It yields the protein CASSLLAGVAKNIQYF.

The chain links TRBV30 to TRBJ1-6; 7 bases line up with TRBD1. Trimming cost V 0 bases and J 0 bases; bases outside gene matches: 11. The germline V gene has CDR1 GTSNPN and CDR2 SVGIG (reference sequence). CDR3 length equals 19 residues. CDR3 coding DNA: TGTGCCTGGAGTGTAAGGACAGGAGCTCTGAGCTCCTATAATTCACCCCTCCACTTT. Its translation is CAWSVRTGALSSYNSPLHF.

The rearrangement links TRBV6-1 to TRBJ1-2, with TRBD1 identical over 7 bases. The germline CDR1 and CDR2 sequences are MNHNS and SASEGT. The CDR3 length is 13 residues. V gave up 1 base and J gave up 9 bases; unmatched junction bases: 5. The CDR3 DNA sequence: TGTGCCAGCAGTGAAGGGACAGGTTTGAGCTACACCTTC. Translated, it gives CASSEGTGLSYTF.

The chain links TRBV5-8 to TRBJ1-2, with 7 positions matching TRBD1. The CDR3 has 17 amino acids. Germline V gene lookup returns CDR1 SGHTS and CDR2 YDEGEE. V dropped 0 bases and J dropped 5; count of bases not matched to a gene: 13. CDR3 DNA: TGTGCCAGCAGCTTGGGCGACAGGGTTTCGGGAGATTATGGCTACACCTTC. Translated: CASSLGDRVSGDYGYTF.

The chain combines TRBV7-2 with TRBJ2-7; 7 bases line up with TRBD2. The CDR3 has 15 amino acids. The junction had 11 bases not matched to a gene; V was cut back by 3 bases and J by 6 bases. The germline gives CDR1 SGHTA, CDR2 FQGNSA. CDR3 nucleotides: TGTGCCAGCAGCTTGCCTAGCGGCCCCACCAGCGAGCAGTACTTC. This sequence encodes CASSLPSGPTSEQYF.

The chain uses TRBV9 and TRBJ1-1; the match to TRBD1 covers 8 bases. The CDR3 runs to 14 residues. V lost 4 bases, J lost 0 bases, and 2 bases stayed unmatched. Germline V gene data show CDR1 as SGDLS and CDR2 as YYNGEE. CDR3 coding DNA: TGTGCCAGCAGCCCAGGGGGCATGAACACTGAAGCTTTCTTT. Its translation is CASSPGGMNTEAFF.

The chain recombines TRBV27 with TRBJ2-1; 10 nucleotides agree with TRBD2. CDR1 is MNHEY and CDR2 is SMNVEV in the germline V gene (reference sequence). J gave up 2 bases and V 7 bases, and 5 bases lay outside the gene matches. The CDR3 is made up of 15 amino acids. CDR3 region: CASTQAGGAYNEQFF. CDR3 DNA sequence: TGTGCCAGCACCCAAGCGGGAGGGGCCTACAATGAGCAGTTCTTC.

The rearrangement uses TRBV7-2 and TRBJ2-7, with 10 nucleotides matching TRBD2. CDR1 is SGHTA, CDR2 FQGNSA, per germline. Losses at the gene ends were 3 bases for V and 5 bases for J; bases not matched to a gene: 1. This CDR3 has 13 residues. The CDR3 region has the DNA TGTGCCAGCAGCTTCAGCGGGGGGGACGAGCAGTACTTC. This encodes CASSFSGGDEQYF.

This clone was seen just once. The CDR3 nucleotides are TGTGCCAGCAGCTTGGAGGGGGAGAAGACAAAACTGTTTTTT. Residues: CASSLEGEKTKLFF. The genes are TRBV5-6 and TRBJ1-4; D may be TRBD1 (6 bases). Looked up from germline, CDR1 is SGHDT and CDR2 is YYEEEE. The CDR3 is 14 residues long. Trimming removed 0 bases from V and 10 bases from J, with 13 bases in between.

The V gene is TRBV4-3, the J gene TRBJ2-1; D unclear. V lost 1 base to trimming and J lost 4 bases, with 14 bases between them. Germline CDR1 and CDR2: LGHNA and YSLEER. The CDR3 is made up of 16 amino acids. The CDR3: CASSQVSTRWYNEQFF. CDR3 DNA: TGCGCCAGCAGCCAAGTTTCGACCAGGTGGTACAATGAGCAGTTCTTC.

V is TRBV29-1 and J is TRBJ1-4; TRBD1 agrees at 11 bases. The V gene end was trimmed by 6 bases and the J gene end by 8 bases; junction bases not matched to a gene: 11. The CDR3 is 15 amino acids. Germline V gives CDR1 SQVTM, CDR2 ANQGSEA. CDR3 sequence: CSVAPGTGGSEKLFF. CDR3 nucleotide sequence: TGCAGCGTGGCCCCCGGGACAGGGGGTTCGGAAAAACTGTTTTTT.

V is TRBV11-2 and J is TRBJ2-1; D call uncertain. The CDR3 sequence is 14 residues long. The V gene's germline CDR1 is SGHAT and CDR2 FQNNGV. Deletions cut 1 base from V and 6 bases from J, with 10 bases between. The CDR3 sequence: CASSLAPRFNEQFF. DNA of the CDR3: TGTGCCAGCAGCTTAGCCCCCCGTTTCAATGAGCAGTTCTTC.

J is TRBJ1-5 and V is TRBV23-1; 9 bases are a match to TRBD1. TRBV23-1 is annotated as an ORF whose role is uncertain. CDR3 length equals 18 residues. V lost 4 bases and J lost 1; bases outside the gene matches: 11. This CDR3 reads CASSRGQGTFESNQPQHF. In DNA, the CDR3 is TGCGCCAGCAGTCGTGGACAGGGGACGTTTGAGAGCAATCAGCCCCAGCATTTT.

This chain uses TRBV5-4 with TRBJ1-6; D is unresolved. V was cut by 6 bases and J by 8 bases, with 9 bases left in between. Per the germline V gene, CDR1 is SGHNT and CDR2 is YYREEE (reference sequence). The length of the CDR3 is 12 residues. This CDR3 is CASKGEDSPLHF. In DNA form, the CDR3 reads TGTGCCAGCAAGGGAGAGGATTCACCCCTCCACTTT.

The rearrangement uses TRBV28 and TRBJ1-2; D unclear. The CDR3 runs to 12 residues. V was trimmed by 5 bases and J by 5 bases, leaving 9 bases between them. Germline V gives CDR1 MDHEN, CDR2 SYDVKM. The CDR3 DNA reads as TGTGCCAGCAGTCCTCCTCCTTATGGCTACACCTTC. This sequence encodes CASSPPPYGYTF.

The chain uses TRBV19 and TRBJ1-1; tentatively, D is TRBD1 (6 bases). The CDR3 sequence is 13 residues long. V lost 7 bases to trimming and J lost 1 base, with 10 bases between them. Per germline, CDR1 LNHDA and CDR2 SQIVND (reference sequence). CDR3 amino acids: CASKTGRNTEAFF. CDR3 nucleotide sequence: TGTGCCAGTAAAACAGGGCGGAACACTGAAGCTTTCTTT.

This chain connects TRBV30 to TRBJ1-3; D gene ambiguous. This CDR3 comprises 15 residues. The germline CDR1 and CDR2 sequences are GTSNPN and SVGIG (reference sequence). Trimming removed 4 bases at V and 0 bases at J, with 13 bases between. CDR3: CAWILTRLSGNTIYF. CDR3 DNA: TGTGCCTGGATTCTAACCCGACTCTCTGGAAACACCATATATTTT.

This clone was found a few times. The V and J genes are TRBV19 and TRBJ2-3, with a weak D call TRBD1 (6 bases). The CDR3 extends over 16 amino acids. CDR1 LNHDA and CDR2 SQIVND come from the germline V gene (reference sequence). Deletions cut 4 bases from V and 4 bases from J, with 18 bases between. The CDR3 here is CASSTTPAGVSDTQYF. CDR3 coding DNA: TGTGCCAGTAGTACGACCCCGGCAGGGGTCTCAGATACGCAGTATTTT.

The chain uses TRBV15 and TRBJ1-1; D is possibly TRBD1 (5 bases). Trimming stripped 1 base from V and 4 bases from J, with 10 bases between. This CDR3 has 14 residues. Germline V gene sequence: CDR1 LNHNV, CDR2 YYDKDF (reference sequence). The CDR3 reads CATSRAWGGTEAFF. The CDR3 DNA reads TGTGCCACCAGCAGAGCGTGGGGGGGCACTGAAGCTTTCTTT.

The V and J genes are TRBV4-2 and TRBJ2-3; D is perhaps TRBD2 (5 bases). Germline V CDR1 and CDR2: LGHNA, YNFKEQ. Trimming cost V 0 bases and J 7 bases, with 11 bases left between them. The CDR3 contains 14 residues. The CDR3 protein is CASSQDMTGYTQYF. The CDR3 DNA sequence: TGTGCCAGCAGCCAAGATATGACGGGGTATACGCAGTATTTT.

The rearrangement links TRBV5-1 to TRBJ2-7, with D unresolved. Germline V CDR1 and CDR2: SGHRS, YFSETQ. V lost 4 bases and J 4 bases, leaving 9 bases between the germline ends. The CDR3 is made up of 12 amino acids. This chain's CDR3 is CASSVSGYEQYF. The CDR3 coding sequence is TGCGCCAGCAGCGTTTCCGGGTACGAGCAGTACTTC. Using reference TRBV5-1 and TRBJ2-7 for the parts outside the CDR3, the full variable domain is KAGVTQTPRYLIKTRGQQVTLSCSPISGHRSVSWYQQTPGQGLQFLFEYFSETQRNKGNFPGRFSGRQFSNSRSEMNVSTLELGDSALYLCASSVSGYEQYFGPGTRLTVT.

The chain carries TRBV5-1 and TRBJ1-5, with D possibly matching TRBD1 (5 bases). Germline values: CDR1 SGHRS, CDR2 YFSETQ. The V and J ends lost 2 bases and 7 bases respectively, with 16 bases between them. There are 15 residues in the CDR3. The CDR3: CASSFDGGELQPQHF. Here the CDR3 DNA reads TGCGCCAGCAGCTTTGATGGGGGGGAGTTACAGCCCCAGCATTTT.

The V and J genes are TRBV7-2 and TRBJ1-2, with D possibly matching TRBD1 (5 bases). This CDR3 contains 16 residues. V was trimmed by 0 bases and J by 4 bases, leaving 15 bases between them. The germline gives CDR1 SGHTA, CDR2 FQGNSA. In DNA, the CDR3 is TGTGCCAGCAGCTTAGCCCTAAGACAGTACCTCTATGGCTACACCTTC. It translates to CASSLALRQYLYGYTF.

The V and J genes are TRBV3-1 (or the pseudogene TRBV3-2) and TRBJ1-2; 9 nucleotides match TRBD1. Germline V gives CDR1 LGHDT, CDR2 YNNKEL (reference sequence). With V trimmed by 2 bases and J by 5 bases, 3 bases remained unmatched. This CDR3 is built from 14 residues. This CDR3 reads CASSQRDRVYGYTF. As DNA, the CDR3 is TGTGCCAGCAGCCAAAGGGACAGGGTGTATGGCTACACCTTC.

J is TRBJ2-7 and V is TRBV7-8; D is uncertain. The CDR3 totals 14 residues. Deletions cut 2 bases from V and 6 bases from J, with 14 bases between. The germline CDR1 and CDR2 sequences are SGHVS and FQNEAQ. DNA for the CDR3: TGTGCCAGCAGCTTACAGGAAACCCTGACCGAGCAGTACTTC. This sequence encodes CASSLQETLTEQYF.

The chain has TRBV24-1 and TRBJ1-2; D remains unclear. The ends were cut back, 0 bases at V and 2 bases at J, with 6 bases in the middle. Looked up from germline, CDR1 is KGHDR and CDR2 is SFDVKD. This CDR3 comprises 14 residues. The CDR3 sequence is CATSDLSTNYGYTF. For the CDR3, the DNA is TGTGCCACCAGTGATTTGAGCACCAACTATGGCTACACCTTC.

The chain combines TRBV11-2 with TRBJ2-3; TRBD2 agrees at 9 bases. The CDR3 has 16 residues. The germline V gene encodes CDR1 SGHAT and CDR2 FQNNGV. Germline trimming cut 2 bases from V and 1 base from J; bases unmatched to any gene: 4. The DNA for the CDR3 is TGTGCCAGCAGCTTATTTTTAGCGGGGGGCACAGATACGCAGTATTTT. Its protein is CASSLFLAGGTDTQYF.

The rearrangement links TRBV6-5 to TRBJ1-1, with D unclear. The CDR3 length is 14 residues. The V and J ends lost 0 bases and 0 bases respectively, with 5 bases between them. Germline CDR1 and CDR2: MNHEY and SVGAGI. DNA for the CDR3: TGTGCCAGCAGTTACTCGTTCGTGAACACTGAAGCTTTCTTT. It specifies CASSYSFVNTEAFF.

The genes are TRBV6-5 and TRBJ1-1; no firm D call. CDR1 MNHEY and CDR2 SVGAGI come from the germline V gene. Trimming removed 7 bases from V and 4 bases from J, with 19 bases in between. The CDR3 is made up of 15 amino acids. CDR3 amino acids: CASIKTELAGTEAFF. Written as DNA, the CDR3 is TGTGCCAGCATCAAAACCGAGCTAGCAGGCACTGAAGCTTTCTTT.